Each of the 23 T cell receptor beta chains below was sequenced from the same sample in a study of post-analysis software for immune sequencing data. General study points: Controls had lower frequencies than patients of a few TRBV segments, which included TRBV5-6, TRBV5-1 and TRBV20-1.

No antigen has been assigned to these receptors. Unique molecular identifiers were carried by the TCR beta cDNA libraries. Each CDR3 protein gets one entry after TCRdb re-called the PCR reads with MiXCR. Here the sample spans around 400,000 distinct CDR3 sequences, less than 40% being singletons. Sequenced sample: blood. The source of these receptors is a girl between 10 and 17 years old with multiple sclerosis.

The V and J genes are TRBV29-1 and TRBJ2-5; possibly TRBD1 for D (6 bases). Gene TRBJ2-7 matches the end of the DNA better, so the J call may be wrong. Germline V gene data show CDR1 as SQVTM and CDR2 as ANQGSEA. CDR3 length: 11 amino acids. The CDR3 here is CSVKTGDEQYF. DNA for the CDR3: TGCAGCGTTAAGACAGGAGACGAGCAGTACTTC.

The sample holds one count of this clonotype. A much larger clone lies a single base off, so this may be a read error. The V call is TRBV20-1, the J call TRBJ2-7; the match to TRBD2 covers 14 bases. The junction had 11 bases not matched to a gene; V was cut back by 6 bases and J by 4 bases. The CDR3 length is 16 residues. Looked up from germline, CDR1 is DFQATT and CDR2 is SNEGSKA (reference sequence). CDR3 bases: TGCAGTGCCTCCGAGACTAGCGGGGGGGCCGGGTACGAGCAGTACTTC. This gives the protein CSASETSGGAGYEQYF.

This clonotype has only a few counts. This chain joins TRBV29-1 and TRBJ2-5; 7 bases are shared with TRBD2. Germline CDR1 and CDR2: SQVTM and ANQGSEA. V was pared by 4 bases and J by 7 bases, with 6 bases of the junction left unmatched. The CDR3 loop spans 12 amino acids. The CDR3 DNA reads as TGCAGCGTTGTGTGGGGACTAAGGACCCAGTACTTC. Its protein product is CSVVWGLRTQYF.

This clonotype came up a few times. The genes are TRBV4-3 and TRBJ2-3; 12 bases agree with TRBD2. CDR3 length: 18 amino acids. V trimming: 0 bases; J trimming: 5 bases; junction bases outside the gene matches: 9. Per germline, CDR1 LGHNA and CDR2 YSLEER. The DNA for the CDR3 is TGCGCCAGCAGCCAAGATTTTCCTAGCGGGGGGGAAAGAGATACGCAGTATTTT. Translating it yields CASSQDFPSGGERDTQYF.

The V call is TRBV6-2 or TRBV6-3, the J call TRBJ2-1; D ambiguous. Trimming cost V 4 bases and J 7 bases, with 14 bases left between them. From germline, CDR1 is MNHEY and CDR2 SVGEGT. The CDR3 contains 14 residues. CDR3 protein: CASSSEGPINEQFF. The CDR3 nucleotides are TGTGCCAGCAGTTCAGAAGGTCCAATTAATGAGCAGTTCTTC.

The V gene is TRBV5-1, the J gene TRBJ2-1, with D perhaps matching TRBD2 (7 bases). With 3 bases removed from V and 4 bases from J, the gap between germline ends came to 14 bases. This CDR3 spans 15 amino acids. Per germline, CDR1 SGHRS and CDR2 YFSETQ. CDR3 coding DNA: TGCGCCAGCAGCTCCGAGGGGGGGAGTTACAATGAGCAGTTCTTC. This sequence encodes CASSSEGGSYNEQFF.

The table lists this clonotype with a few counts. This chain uses TRBV29-1 with TRBJ2-5; D tentatively reads TRBD1 or TRBD2 (5 bases each). The CDR3 has 14 residues. The germline gives CDR1 SQVTM, CDR2 ANQGSEA. Trimming removed 3 bases from V and 5 bases from J, with 16 bases in between. CDR3 residues: CSVEPGTLGETQYF. The CDR3 DNA follows: TGCAGCGTTGAGCCGGGGACCCTAGGGGAGACCCAGTACTTC.

The V and J genes are TRBV18 and TRBJ1-4; D ambiguous. Germline lookup yields CDR1 KGHSH and CDR2 LQKENI. The CDR3 spans 14 residues. Trimming left V 3 bases short and J 5 bases short, with 10 bases between. The CDR3 sequence is CASSPNSKNEKLFF. In nucleotides, the CDR3 is TGTGCCAGCTCACCTAATAGTAAAAATGAAAAACTGTTTTTT.

V and J are TRBV6-5 and TRBJ1-5, with D possibly TRBD1 on 6 matching bases. CDR3 size: 15 residues. From germline, CDR1 is MNHEY and CDR2 SVGAGI. V was clipped by 6 bases and J by 0 bases, with 12 bases between them. The CDR3 nucleotides read TGTGCCAGCAGCTCCGGGACACTTAGCAATCAGCCCCAGCATTTT. Residues: CASSSGTLSNQPQHF.

The gene calls are TRBV12-3 or TRBV12-4 and TRBJ2-5, with D maybe TRBD1 (6 bases). Matching the DNA end better, TRBJ2-7 makes the J call doubtful. The CDR3 spans 13 residues. The CDR3 region is CASSLNRVYEQYF. The CDR3 DNA follows: TGTGCCAGCAGTTTGAACAGGGTCTACGAGCAGTACTTC.

The CDR3 bases are TGTGCCAGCAGTTACTCGATTGGCGAGCAGTACTTC. This gives the protein CASSYSIGEQYF. The chain has TRBV6-5 and TRBJ2-7; D remains ambiguous. Trimming removed 0 bases at V and 6 bases at J, with 6 bases between. This CDR3 is 12 amino acids long. CDR1 MNHEY and CDR2 SVGAGI come from the germline V gene.

In this sample, this clonotype turned up a few times. J is TRBJ2-1 and V is TRBV11-2; 8 nucleotides match TRBD1. CDR3 size: 16 residues. The V and J ends lost 0 bases and 9 bases, in that order; junction bases with no gene match: 10. Germline CDR1 is SGHAT and CDR2 is FQNNGV. DNA for the CDR3: TGTGCCAGCAGCTTAGATGTGGGGCAGGGGGCGTTTGAGCAGTTCTTC. Translation gives CASSLDVGQGAFEQFF.

The chain carries TRBV6-5 and TRBJ2-7; TRBD2 matches at 11 bases. V lost 1 base to trimming and J lost 0 bases; unmatched junction nucleotides: 14. Germline lookup yields CDR1 MNHEY and CDR2 SVGAGI. The CDR3 is 20 residues long. The CDR3 DNA is TGTGCCAGCAGTTACTGGGGGGCGCCTAGCGGGGGGACCAGCTCCTACGAGCAGTACTTC. The encoded protein is CASSYWGAPSGGTSSYEQYF.

This clonotype was observed a few times. The chain employs TRBV7-2 and TRBJ2-5; 8 bases fit TRBD2. The CDR3 consists of 16 residues. Germline CDR1 and CDR2: SGHTA and FQGNSA. With 7 bases clipped from V and 5 bases from J, the junction kept 15 bases outside the gene matches. The CDR3, as DNA: TGTGCCAGCAACTCACGAGGGGCCCGGGAGGGGGAGACCCAGTACTTC. Encoded protein: CASNSRGAREGETQYF.

This clonotype was picked up a small number of times. DNA for the CDR3: TGTGCCAGCAGACAGAAGCATAGCAATCAGCCCCAGCATTTT. It codes for CASRQKHSNQPQHF. The rearrangement joins TRBV12-3 or TRBV12-4 to TRBJ1-5; no reliable D call. CDR3 length: 14 amino acids. V lost 6 bases to trimming and J lost 0 bases, with 9 bases between them.

This clonotype has more than one count but fewer than ten. This rearrangement joins TRBV27 to TRBJ2-3; TRBD1 or TRBD2 may be the D gene (5 bases each). Looked up from germline, CDR1 is MNHEY and CDR2 is SMNVEV (reference sequence). The CDR3 length is 12 residues. The V end lost 8 bases, the J end lost 2 bases, and 8 bases lay between the germline ends. In DNA form, the CDR3 reads TGTGCCAGCGGGGGAAACACAGATACGCAGTATTTT. Translation gives CASGGNTDTQYF.

The chain joins TRBV7-3 to TRBJ2-3, with a weak D call TRBD1 (5 bases). The CDR3 loop spans 15 amino acids. CDR1 and CDR2 from the germline V gene are SGHTA and FQGTGA. Trimming removed 2 bases at V and 5 bases at J, with 14 bases between. The CDR3 nucleotides read TGTGCCAGCAGCTTACGGTGGGGCCGGGTAGATACGCAGTATTTT. It encodes CASSLRWGRVDTQYF.

This clonotype was observed a handful of times. The chain carries TRBV28 and TRBJ2-1, with 8 bases identical to TRBD2. Per the germline V gene, CDR1 is MDHEN and CDR2 is SYDVKM. There are 16 residues in the CDR3. V shed 5 bases and J 3 bases; nucleotides not matched to a gene: 9. The chain's CDR3 is CASSPGGRGGYNEQFF. CDR3 in DNA: TGTGCCAGCAGTCCTGGGGGCCGGGGGGGCTACAATGAGCAGTTCTTC.

The chain is built from TRBV6-5 and TRBJ2-6; D not certain. The CDR3 length is 16 residues. Looked up from germline, CDR1 is MNHEY and CDR2 is SVGAGI. V dropped 6 bases and J dropped 1 base, with 13 bases sitting between them. The CDR3 sequence is CASSLLTSSGANVLTF. In DNA, the CDR3 is TGTGCCAGCAGCCTGTTGACCTCTTCTGGGGCCAACGTCCTGACTTTC.

The rearrangement links TRBV7-2 to TRBJ2-1; 7 positions match TRBD2. The CDR3 has 17 residues. CDR1 is SGHTA and CDR2 is FQGNSA in the germline V gene. V lost 4 bases to trimming and J lost 1 base; unmatched junction nucleotides: 10. DNA for the CDR3: TGTGCCAGCAGCTCCCTAGAGGGCGGGGGATCCTACAATGAGCAGTTCTTC. Translated: CASSSLEGGGSYNEQFF.

This clonotype was observed a handful of times. V gene TRBV5-1 combines with J gene TRBJ2-7; D assignment may be TRBD1 or TRBD2 (5 bases each). V was trimmed by 4 bases and J by 2 bases, leaving 16 bases between them. Germline V lookup: CDR1 SGHRS, CDR2 YFSETQ. The CDR3 runs to 15 residues. DNA of the CDR3: TGCGCCAGCAGCCGTGGGACCGACATTCCCTACGAGCAGTACTTC. This gives the protein CASSRGTDIPYEQYF.

CDR3 bases: TGTGCCAGCAGTGATCCGGTGACGAATTCACCCCTCCACTTT. Translated: CASSDPVTNSPLHF. The V call is TRBV25-1, the J call TRBJ1-6, with unresolved D. The CDR3 has 14 amino acids. Germline CDR1 and CDR2: MGHDK and SYGVNS. Trimming left V 3 bases short and J 7 bases short, with 10 bases between.

There are a few counts of this clonotype. This chain joins TRBV4-1 and TRBJ2-3, with unresolved D. The CDR3 has 15 amino acids. Germline CDR1 MGHRA, CDR2 YSYEKL. Trimming stripped 3 bases from V and 2 bases from J, with 12 bases between. The CDR3 loop reads CASSHILGNTDTQYF. The CDR3 nucleotides are TGCGCCAGCAGCCATATCCTGGGTAACACAGATACGCAGTATTTT.